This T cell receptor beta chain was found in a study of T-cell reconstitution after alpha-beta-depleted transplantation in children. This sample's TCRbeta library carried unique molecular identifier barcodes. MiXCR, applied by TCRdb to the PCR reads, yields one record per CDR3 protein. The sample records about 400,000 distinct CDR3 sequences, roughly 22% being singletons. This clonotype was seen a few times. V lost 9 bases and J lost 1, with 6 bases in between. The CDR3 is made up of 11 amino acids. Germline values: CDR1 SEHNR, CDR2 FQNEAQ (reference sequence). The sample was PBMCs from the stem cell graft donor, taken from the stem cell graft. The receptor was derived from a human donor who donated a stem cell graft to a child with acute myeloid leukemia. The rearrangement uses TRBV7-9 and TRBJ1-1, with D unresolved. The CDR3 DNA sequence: TGTGCCAGTACTTGGAACACTGAAGCTTTCTTT. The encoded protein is CASTWNTEAFF.